These 24 T cell receptor beta chains share one sample of origin, sequenced in a study of blood T cell repertoires in COVID-19. Sequencing used immunoSEQ multiplex PCR; TCRdb keeps in-frame clones, though not all of them. The data contain approximately 70,000 clones, roughly 80% of them singletons. Sequencing was performed on peripheral blood. These receptors all come from a man between 65 and 85 years old who had recovered from COVID-19.

Only one count was recorded for this clone. This chain joins TRBV7-2 and TRBJ1-2, with D unclear. The ends were cut back, 5 bases at V and 5 bases at J, with 9 bases in the middle. CDR3 size: 12 residues. Germline CDR1 is SGHTA and CDR2 is FQGNSA. The CDR3 DNA sequence: TGTGCCAGCAGCCCCGGTTTTTATGGCTACACCTTC. It encodes CASSPGFYGYTF.

The chain is built from TRBV19 and TRBJ2-7; 11 bases are a match to TRBD1. V lost 5 bases, J lost 6 bases, and 21 bases stayed unmatched. The CDR3 has 19 amino acids. CDR1 and CDR2 from the germline V gene are LNHDA and SQIVND (reference sequence). The CDR3 loop is CASSPRGTGGAMVLGEQYF. CDR3 in DNA: TGTGCCAGTAGTCCAAGAGGGACAGGGGGAGCTATGGTATTAGGCGAGCAGTACTTC.

The table lists this clone with many counts. J is TRBJ2-7 and V is TRBV11-1; no definite D call. The CDR3 spans 12 residues. Between the trimmed V and J ends, which lost 2 bases and 3 bases, there was a span of 5 bases. Germline-derived CDR1 and CDR2 are SGHAT and FQDESV (reference sequence). The CDR3 reads CASSLFGYEQYF. The CDR3 DNA is TGTGCCAGCAGCTTATTCGGCTACGAGCAGTACTTC.

J is TRBJ2-7 and V is TRBV5-8; 9 nucleotides align to TRBD1. CDR1 and CDR2 (germline): SGHTS, YDEGEE. The CDR3 length is 14 residues. J lost 3 bases, V lost 4 bases, and 5 bases had no gene match. The CDR3 DNA reads as TGTGCCAGCAGCAAGGAGGACAGGGGCTACGAGCAGTACTTC. Its protein is CASSKEDRGYEQYF.

This clone was seen a handful of times. In DNA, the CDR3 is TGTGCCAGCAGTTCCCAGGGTTGGACTGAAGCTTTCTTT. Translating gives CASSSQGWTEAFF. V and J are TRBV6-6 and TRBJ1-1, with D perhaps TRBD1 (5 bases). CDR1 MNHNY and CDR2 SVGAGI come from the germline V gene (reference sequence). The CDR3 covers 13 residues. The V gene lost 4 bases and the J gene lost 5 bases, with 11 bases spanning the gap.

This clone has just a few counts. The rearrangement links TRBV19 to TRBJ1-5; 10 nucleotides match TRBD1. CDR3 size: 16 residues. From germline, CDR1 is LNHDA and CDR2 SQIVND (reference sequence). V dropped 5 bases and J dropped 5; count of bases not matched to a gene: 9. The CDR3 sequence is CASSPRGQGEHQPQHF. In DNA, the CDR3 is TGTGCCAGTAGTCCTCGTGGACAGGGGGAGCATCAGCCCCAGCATTTT.

V is TRBV27 and J is TRBJ2-1; TRBD2 matches at 9 bases. This CDR3 comprises 15 residues. CDR1 and CDR2 from the germline V gene are MNHEY and SMNVEV (reference sequence). After removal of 1 base from V and 10 bases from J, the junction contained 8 bases not matched to a gene. This CDR3 is CASSLYIASGNEQFF. CDR3 DNA sequence: TGTGCCAGCAGTTTATATATCGCTAGCGGGAACGAGCAGTTCTTC.

The J gene is TRBJ2-5, the V gene TRBV7-9; 11 nucleotides align to TRBD2. This CDR3 region has 16 residues. J gave up 2 bases and V 4 bases, and 6 bases lay outside the gene matches. Germline CDR1 SEHNR, CDR2 FQNEAQ (reference sequence). In DNA form, the CDR3 reads TGTGCCAGCAGCTGGGGACTAGCGGAGCGACAAGAGACCCAGTACTTC. Protein product: CASSWGLAERQETQYF.

This chain links TRBV19 with TRBJ2-2; TRBD1 aligns across 12 bases. The CDR3 extends over 20 amino acids. The germline CDR1 and CDR2 sequences are LNHDA and SQIVND (reference sequence). V dropped 6 bases and J dropped 0; count of bases not matched to a gene: 14. The CDR3 nucleotides are TGTGCCAGTAGGCCCGGGACAGGGGGCCCAACCCAAGCGAACACCGGGGAGCTGTTTTTT. This codes for CASRPGTGGPTQANTGELFF.

The genes are TRBV25-1 and TRBJ1-1, with 9 bases lining up with TRBD1. CDR3 length equals 14 residues. V trimming: 8 bases; J trimming: 5 bases; junction bases outside the gene matches: 9. Germline V gives CDR1 MGHDK, CDR2 SYGVNS. The CDR3 DNA reads TGTGCCAGCTCCCTGACAGGGGGAGGAACTGAAGCTTTCTTT. Its translation is CASSLTGGGTEAFF.

The chain has TRBV5-6 and TRBJ2-1; 13 bases map to TRBD2. Germline assignment: CDR1 SGHDT and CDR2 YYEEEE. J lost 5 bases, V lost 4 bases, and 12 bases had no gene match. The CDR3 is made up of 18 amino acids. The CDR3, as DNA: TGTGCCAGCAGCCTCTCCCTGCCGACTAGCGGGAGGCACAATGAGCAGTTCTTC. This translates into CASSLSLPTSGRHNEQFF.

The J gene is TRBJ2-2, the V gene TRBV30; no firm D call. The CDR3 runs 11 residues. V was shortened by 3 bases and J by 8 bases, with 7 bases between the two germline ends. Germline CDR1 is GTSNPN and CDR2 is SVGIG (reference sequence). The CDR3 DNA reads TGTGCCTGGAGCATCAGGGGGGAGCTGTTTTTT. Protein: CAWSIRGELFF.

The gene calls are TRBV9 and TRBJ2-2, with 7 bases that match TRBD1. Germline V lookup: CDR1 SGDLS, CDR2 YYNGEE. The CDR3 has 13 residues. The J segment lost 7 bases and the V segment lost 3 bases, leaving 3 bases of the junction unmatched. The CDR3 reads CASSEQGIGELFF. CDR3 in DNA: TGTGCCAGCAGCGAACAGGGGATCGGGGAGCTGTTTTTT.

This chain links TRBV6-1 with TRBJ2-7; D ambiguous. Germline CDR1 MNHNS, CDR2 SASEGT. The CDR3 is 13 residues long. V was pared by 1 base and J by 3 bases, with 7 bases between. DNA of the CDR3: TGTGCCAGCAGTGAAGGAAATAGCTACGAGCAGTACTTC. Amino acids: CASSEGNSYEQYF.

V and J are TRBV3-1 (or the pseudogene TRBV3-2) and TRBJ1-3; D remains unclear. From germline, CDR1 is LGHDT and CDR2 YNNKEL (reference sequence). V was trimmed by 2 bases and J by 9 bases, leaving 8 bases between them. CDR3 length: 12 residues. CDR3 residues: CASSQITGTIYF. The CDR3 region has the DNA TGTGCCAGCAGCCAAATCACGGGCACCATATATTTT.

This chain uses TRBV30 with TRBJ1-5, with TRBD1 matching 7 bases. V was pared by 2 bases and J by 6 bases, with 13 bases of the junction left unmatched. CDR3 length: 16 amino acids. From germline, CDR1 is GTSNPN and CDR2 SVGIG (reference sequence). The CDR3 bases are TGTGCCTGGAGTCCCGGCTTAGTCGCAGGGGGTCAGCCCCAGCATTTT. Protein: CAWSPGLVAGGQPQHF.

The chain couples TRBV7-7 to TRBJ2-1, with TRBD2 identical over 7 bases. There are 15 residues in the CDR3. CDR1 and CDR2 from the germline V gene are SSHAT and FNYEAQ (reference sequence). Trimming cost V 2 bases and J 3 bases; bases outside gene matches: 4. The DNA of the CDR3 is TGTGCCAGCAGCTTATCACCTAGCGGCTACAATGAGCAGTTCTTC. Translation: CASSLSPSGYNEQFF. The full variable domain, completed using reference TRBV7-7 and TRBJ2-1, is GAGVSQSPRYKVTKRGQDVTLRCDPISSHATLYWYQQALGQGPEFLTYFNYEAQPDKSGLPSDRFSAERPEGSISTLTIQRTEQRDSAMYRCASSLSPSGYNEQFFGPGTRLTVL.

V is TRBV6-5 and J is TRBJ2-3, with TRBD1 matching over 7 bases. Germline CDR1 is MNHEY and CDR2 is SVGAGI. The CDR3 runs 14 residues. The V and J ends lost 5 bases and 2 bases, in that order; junction bases with no gene match: 4. The CDR3 sequence is CASSPGQNTDTQYF. The DNA for the CDR3 is TGTGCCAGCAGTCCGGGACAGAACACAGATACGCAGTATTTT.

The chain has TRBV28 and TRBJ2-1, with 12 bases aligning to TRBD2. The V gene's germline CDR1 is MDHEN and CDR2 SYDVKM. J gave up 6 bases and V 10 bases, and 13 bases lay outside the gene matches. The CDR3 has 16 amino acids. CDR3 nucleotide sequence: TGTGCCACCTTTACGGTGAGACTAGCGGGAGCCAATGAGCAGTTCTTC. Its protein is CATFTVRLAGANEQFF.

V usage is TRBV6-5 and J usage is TRBJ1-2, with D hard to call. Germline V gene data show CDR1 as MNHEY and CDR2 as SVGAGI. V lost 2 bases and J 7 bases, leaving 17 bases between the germline ends. This CDR3 is built from 15 residues. CDR3 in amino acids: CASSYSSRPTGGYTF. Here the CDR3 DNA reads TGTGCCAGCAGTTACAGTAGTAGGCCAACGGGTGGCTACACCTTC.

The gene calls are TRBV27 and TRBJ2-1, with 13 bases that match TRBD2. The germline V gene encodes CDR1 MNHEY and CDR2 SMNVEV (reference sequence). With 6 bases clipped from V and 7 bases from J, the junction kept 15 bases outside the gene matches. CDR3 length: 18 amino acids. CDR3 nucleotides: TGTGCCAGCAGCTCCTGGGGGGGGACTAGCGGGGCCGGGAATGAGCAGTTCTTC. Protein sequence: CASSSWGGTSGAGNEQFF.

Of note for this clone: A read error may produce the germline difference seen at one junction end. The V gene is TRBV5-6, the J gene TRBJ1-6, with TRBD1 matching 12 bases. This CDR3 has 17 residues. The germline V gene has CDR1 SGHDT and CDR2 YYEEEE. CDR3 residues: CANSLGPGQGANSPLHF. The CDR3 DNA sequence: TGTGCCAACAGCTTGGGACCGGGACAGGGGGCTAATTCACCCCTCCACTTT.

V usage is TRBV7-2 and J usage is TRBJ2-2; 8 positions agree with TRBD2. V was pared by 5 bases and J by 6 bases, with 2 bases of the junction left unmatched. The CDR3 has 13 amino acids. CDR1 is SGHTA and CDR2 is FQGNSA in the germline V gene. For the CDR3, the DNA is TGTGCCAGCAGCCCGGGACTAGCCGGGGAGCTGTTTTTT. Protein sequence: CASSPGLAGELFF. The full variable domain, its missing parts supplied by reference TRBV7-2 and TRBJ2-2, is GAGVSQSPSNKVTEKGKDVELRCDPISGHTALYWYRQSLGQGLEFLIYFQGNSAPDKSGLPSDRFSAERTGGSVSTLTIQRTQQEDSAVYLCASSPGLAGELFFGEGSRLTVL.

The chain joins TRBV13 to TRBJ1-4, with 9 nucleotides matching TRBD1. Trimming took 4 bases from V and 7 from J; bases not matched to a gene: 7. Germline lookup yields CDR1 PRHDT and CDR2 FYEKMQ (reference sequence). The CDR3 spans 15 residues. CDR3 nucleotide sequence: TGTGCCAGCAGCTCCGGACAGGGGCAGGGTGAAAAACTGTTTTTT. As protein: CASSSGQGQGEKLFF.